This T cell receptor (beta chain) was identified in a study of technical replicates of blood from four donors. This table comes from immunoSEQ multiplex PCR, and its TCRdb copy is limited to in-frame clones, with some not included. The sample carries tens of thousands of clones, about 94% recorded once. Sequenced material: PBMCs. This sequence originates from a human donor in good health. Some clones in this sample may be carry-over from other donors' samples.

The CDR3 DNA reads as TGTGCCACCAGCAGAGATAGCGGGGTCAATGAGCAGTTCTTC. Translated, it gives CATSRDSGVNEQFF. The rearrangement uses TRBV15 and TRBJ2-1; 8 bases are shared with TRBD2. The CDR3 extends over 14 amino acids. V trimming: 0 bases; J trimming: 6 bases; junction bases outside the gene matches: 1. Germline assignment: CDR1 LNHNV and CDR2 YYDKDF (reference sequence).